This TCR beta chain was recorded in a study of blood T cell repertoires in COVID-19. Study-wide context: COVID-19 samples from acute and convalescent phases originated in the United States, Italy and Spain. T cells, B-cell-depleted T cells, or PBMCs provided the cDNA or gDNA that served as material.

This clone was picked up one time. Per germline, CDR1 LGHNA and CDR2 YNFKEQ. The CDR3 is made up of 13 amino acids. V lost 2 bases to trimming and J lost 8 bases, with 10 bases between them. In the original workflow: The assay estimated nucleated cells by amplifying reference gene primers. Some clones are missing from TCRdb's copy, which holds only in-frame ones; the method was immunoSEQ multiplex PCR. V, J and clone size reflect that table, while D and trimming were determined from the DNA. The sample carries about 55,000 clones, roughly 82% recorded once. The chain recombines TRBV4-2 with TRBJ2-1, with D uncertain. Specimen: peripheral blood. This TCR was sampled from a woman of 80 years or more with acute or convalescent COVID-19. CDR3 DNA sequence: TGTGCCAGCAGCCAATTTTCCGTCGATGAGCAGTTCTTC. It yields the protein CASSQFSVDEQFF.